This T cell receptor beta chain was obtained from a study of cytomegalovirus exposure and HLA in healthy donors. Looking at the study overall: Among about 380 genotyped donors, 65% to 90% fell in the Caucasian-associated ancestry cluster. The study, taken as a whole, reports: Sequencing likely generated an artifact that appeared as a cluster of highly shared sequence variants.

This clone occurred a few times. The antigen is not known. This PCR relied on a set of 60 Vbeta primers and 13 Jbeta primers. The table came from immunoSEQ multiplex PCR; TCRdb's copy has only in-frame clones and leaves some out. The sample shows about 120,000 clones, over 6.5% of them seen only once. The CDR3 runs 15 residues. Germline CDR1 is SGDLS and CDR2 is YYNGEE. Trimming took off 1 base at V and 7 bases at J, with 14 bases between the two ends. The TCR was taken from a woman aged 40-49 years in good health and CMV-seropositive. The sequencing input was PBMCs. The gene calls are TRBV9 and TRBJ1-4; possibly TRBD1 for D (6 bases). The CDR3: CASSVSTGQGEKLFF. For the CDR3, the DNA is TGTGCCAGCAGCGTATCAACAGGGCAGGGTGAAAAACTGTTTTTT.